This is a list of T cell receptor beta chains from one sample in a study of blood T cells in healthy people across ages. TCRdb itself ran the 5' RACE reads through MiXCR, one entry per CDR3 protein. The data hold approximately 810,000 distinct CDR3 sequences, with roughly 40% observed a single time. Sequenced sample: blood. These receptors were collected from a man between 18 and 29 years old in good health. Each CDR3 is given with its conserved first and last residue. Each record gives: CDR3 protein, CDR3 DNA, CDR3 length, clone size, V gene, D gene, J gene. A D gene is named only where the DNA matches it firmly. Expanded clones get a size class; other rows say once, few or many, or leave the size out.

CDR3 protein: CASRVYGYTF
CDR3 DNA: TGTGCCAGCCGAGTGTATGGCTACACCTTC
CDR3 length: 10
clone size: -
V gene: TRBV21-1
D gene: -
J gene: TRBJ1-2

CDR3 protein: CASSLTKVSWQGPTYQETQYF
CDR3 DNA: TGTGCCAGCAGTTTAACTAAGGTCTCGTGGCAGGGGCCGACGTACCAAGAGACCCAGTACTTC
CDR3 length: 21
clone size: few
V gene: TRBV28
D gene: -
J gene: TRBJ2-5

CDR3 protein: CASSFDRALGGYTF
CDR3 DNA: TGTGCCAGCAGTTTTGACAGGGCTCTTGGTGGCTACACCTTC
CDR3 length: 14
clone size: -
V gene: TRBV27
D gene: TRBD1
J gene: TRBJ1-2

CDR3 protein: CASRLGENSPLHF
CDR3 DNA: TGTGCCAGCAGATTGGGCGAGAACTCACCCCTCCACTTT
CDR3 length: 13
clone size: -
V gene: TRBV6-6
D gene: -
J gene: TRBJ1-6

CDR3 protein: CASRAGKSYEQFF
CDR3 DNA: TGTGCCAGCAGGGCCGGGAAGTCGTACGAGCAGTTCTTC
CDR3 length: 13
clone size: -
V gene: TRBV12-3/TRBV12-4
D gene: -
J gene: TRBJ2-1

CDR3 protein: CASSQDRFWGQGAQPQHF
CDR3 DNA: TGCGCCAGCAGCCAAGATCGGTTTTGGGGACAGGGGGCTCAGCCCCAGCATTTT
CDR3 length: 18
clone size: -
V gene: TRBV4-3
D gene: TRBD1
J gene: TRBJ1-5

CDR3 protein: CASSLERTVSTDTQYF
CDR3 DNA: TGTGCCAGCAGCTTAGAAAGGACAGTAAGCACAGATACGCAGTATTTT
CDR3 length: 16
clone size: many
V gene: TRBV7-9
D gene: -
J gene: TRBJ2-3

CDR3 protein: CATSRSATGPPLNTEAFF
CDR3 DNA: TGTGCCACCAGCAGATCCGCGACAGGGCCCCCCTTGAACACTGAAGCTTTCTTT
CDR3 length: 18
clone size: few
V gene: TRBV15
D gene: TRBD1
J gene: TRBJ1-1

CDR3 protein: CASNVGGPGDEQFF
CDR3 DNA: TGTGCCAGCAACGTAGGGGGTCCGGGGGATGAGCAGTTCTTC
CDR3 length: 14
clone size: few
V gene: TRBV7-9
D gene: -
J gene: TRBJ2-1

CDR3 protein: CASSMLDGRYTF
CDR3 DNA: TGTGCCAGCAGTATGCTCGACGGTCGCTACACCTTC
CDR3 length: 12
clone size: few
V gene: TRBV12-3/TRBV12-4
D gene: -
J gene: TRBJ1-2

CDR3 protein: CASSPRAGLNTEAFF
CDR3 DNA: TGTGCCAGCAGTCCCAGGGCAGGGCTAAACACTGAAGCTTTCTTT
CDR3 length: 15
clone size: few
V gene: TRBV6-4
D gene: -
J gene: TRBJ1-1

CDR3 protein: CSASSVLPNTEAFF
CDR3 DNA: TGCAGTGCTAGTTCAGTATTGCCAAACACTGAAGCTTTCTTT
CDR3 length: 14
clone size: -
V gene: TRBV20-1
D gene: -
J gene: TRBJ1-1

CDR3 protein: CASSHFFGTGPYNEQFF
CDR3 DNA: TGCGCCAGCAGCCATTTCTTCGGGACAGGTCCATACAATGAGCAGTTCTTC
CDR3 length: 17
clone size: -
V gene: TRBV4-1
D gene: TRBD1
J gene: TRBJ2-1